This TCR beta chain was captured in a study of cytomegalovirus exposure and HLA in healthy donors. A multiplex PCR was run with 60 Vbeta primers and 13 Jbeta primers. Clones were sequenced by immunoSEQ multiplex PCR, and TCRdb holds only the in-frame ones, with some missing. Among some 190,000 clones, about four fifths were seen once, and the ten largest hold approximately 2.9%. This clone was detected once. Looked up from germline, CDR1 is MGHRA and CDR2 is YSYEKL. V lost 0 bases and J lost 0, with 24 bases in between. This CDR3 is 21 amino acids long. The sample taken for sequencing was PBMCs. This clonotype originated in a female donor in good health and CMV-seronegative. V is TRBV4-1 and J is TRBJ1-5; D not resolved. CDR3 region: CASSQEAAAPGLLYSNQPQHF. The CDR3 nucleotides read TGCGCCAGCAGCCAAGAAGCGGCAGCCCCGGGATTGTTGTATAGCAATCAGCCCCAGCATTTT.